This T cell receptor (beta chain) originates from a study of blood T cell repertoires in COVID-19. In the study overall: From the United States, Italy and Spain came samples of acute and convalescent COVID-19. Sources were T cells, B-cell-depleted T cells, or PBMCs; the material itself was cDNA or gDNA.

This clone was counted a few times. Source study methods: Cell counts per sample came from amplifying reference gene primers. Profiling relied on immunoSEQ multiplex PCR, and the TCRdb table lists in-frame clones only, not all of them. Clonal size and the V and J genes are those of that table, whereas D and trimming came from the DNA. The profile shows some 190,000 clones, almost 90% of them singletons. The specimen sequenced was peripheral blood. The sequence derives from a man younger than 35 with active or convalescent COVID-19.

This CDR3 reads CAIRAGGRRNEQYF. CDR3 bases: TGTGCCATCAGAGCGGGAGGGCGACGGAACGAGCAGTACTTC. This sequence joins TRBV10-3 and TRBJ2-7; 10 bases fit TRBD2. V trimming: 6 bases; J trimming: 5 bases; junction bases outside the gene matches: 7. Germline V lookup: CDR1 ENHRY, CDR2 SYGVKD. The CDR3 has 14 residues.